The 7 T cell receptor beta chains presented below share a single source sample, sequenced in a study of blood T cells in healthy people across ages. With a J-beta primer mix and a sample-barcoded 5' primer, a second PCR ran about 7 to 12 cycles. MiXCR, run by TCRdb on the 5' RACE reads, gives a single entry per CDR3 protein. The sample consists of about 620,000 distinct CDR3 sequences, about 51% of them appearing once. Sequencing input: blood. The source is a woman older than 75 in good health.

This chain uses TRBV5-1 with TRBJ2-3; tentatively, D is TRBD1 or TRBD2 (5 bases each). Between the trimmed V and J ends, which lost 2 bases and 0 bases, there was a span of 13 bases. CDR1 and CDR2 (germline): SGHRS, YFSETQ. The CDR3 loop spans 16 amino acids. CDR3 nucleotide sequence: TGCGCCAGCAGCTTTCGCCGGGACGGTAGCACAGATACGCAGTATTTT. Amino acid sequence: CASSFRRDGSTDTQYF.

There are many counts of this clonotype. CDR3 loop: CATRHRTGENYEQYF. CDR3 DNA sequence: TGTGCCACTCGCCACAGGACAGGGGAAAACTACGAGCAGTACTTC. The gene calls are TRBV7-9 and TRBJ2-7, with 9 bases lining up with TRBD1. V trimming: 10 bases; J trimming: 3 bases; junction bases outside the gene matches: 13. The CDR3 spans 15 residues. The germline CDR1 and CDR2 sequences are SEHNR and FQNEAQ (reference sequence).

This clonotype was seen only a few times. The chain is built from TRBV10-3 and TRBJ2-2; possible D gene TRBD1, 6 bases. V gave up 2 bases and J gave up 3 bases, with 10 bases separating them. This CDR3 has 15 residues. Germline V gene sequence: CDR1 ENHRY, CDR2 SYGVKD. The CDR3 bases are TGTGCCATCAGTGAGACAGGGATGGACACCGGGGAGCTGTTTTTT. Encoded protein: CAISETGMDTGELFF.

This chain links TRBV2 with TRBJ2-5; D may correspond to TRBD1 or TRBD2 (5 bases each). The J call is in doubt because the DNA end fits TRBJ2-7 better. CDR3 length equals 14 residues. Germline V gives CDR1 SNHLY, CDR2 FYNNEI. The CDR3 DNA is TGTGCCAGCAGCCTCCGGGACGGTAACTACGAGCAGTACTTC. Its translation is CASSLRDGNYEQYF.

This chain links TRBV4-2 with TRBJ2-7; TRBD2 agrees at 10 bases. The CDR3 is 15 amino acids. CDR1 and CDR2 from the germline V gene are LGHNA and YNFKEQ. Losses at the gene ends were 4 bases for V and 2 bases for J; bases not matched to a gene: 5. The CDR3 nucleotides read TGTGCCAGCAGCCGACAAGCGGGAGGGGCCTACGAGCAGTACTTC. Amino acid sequence: CASSRQAGGAYEQYF.

The chain uses TRBV4-1 and TRBJ2-7; D is ambiguous. Near its end, the DNA agrees better with TRBJ2-5, so the J call may be wrong. The CDR3 consists of 13 residues. Germline loops: CDR1 MGHRA, CDR2 YSYEKL. The CDR3, as DNA: TGCGCCAGCAGCCCCCTCGACCCCCCGACCCAGTACTTC. Its protein product is CASSPLDPPTQYF.

This clonotype has at least ten counts. The CDR3 bases are TGTGCCATCAGTGAGTCGGGGAATACGCAGTATTTT. This gives the protein CAISESGNTQYF. This chain joins TRBV10-3 and TRBJ2-3; D not certain. CDR1 ENHRY and CDR2 SYGVKD come from the germline V gene. V lost 0 bases and J lost 7, with 5 bases in between. The length of the CDR3 is 12 residues.